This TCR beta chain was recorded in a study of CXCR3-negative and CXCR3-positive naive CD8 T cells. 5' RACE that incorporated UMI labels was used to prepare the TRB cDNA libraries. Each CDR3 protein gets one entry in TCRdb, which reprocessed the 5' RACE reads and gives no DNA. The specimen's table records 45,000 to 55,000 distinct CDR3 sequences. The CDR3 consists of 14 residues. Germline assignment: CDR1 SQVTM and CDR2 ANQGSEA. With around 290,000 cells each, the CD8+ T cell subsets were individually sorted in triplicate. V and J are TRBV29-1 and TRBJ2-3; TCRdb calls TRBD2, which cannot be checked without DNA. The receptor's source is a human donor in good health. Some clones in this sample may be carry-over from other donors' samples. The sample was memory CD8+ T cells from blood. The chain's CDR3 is CSVDLTARTDTQYF.